This TCR beta chain was obtained from a study of T cell clonotyping in hematopoietic cell transplantation. Study overall: Recipient samples before transplant were obtained post-cytoreduction.

The count of this clone is one. As for time point: recipient sample about 28 days before transplant, after cytoreduction. TCRdb's copy holds only in-frame clones and misses some; the assay was immunoSEQ multiplex PCR. This sample has about 76,000 clones; 90% to 97% occur once, and the top ten carry roughly 1.5%. Sequences were derived from peripheral blood mononuclear cells, sampled before stem cell transplant. This TCR came from a woman in her 50s with acute myeloid leukemia. Some clones in this sample may be carry-over from other donors' samples.

The CDR3 is CASSLEWEESTEAFF. The CDR3 DNA reads TGTGCCAGCAGCTTAGAATGGGAGGAGAGCACTGAAGCTTTCTTT. The chain recombines TRBV7-9 with TRBJ1-1; D remains ambiguous. The ends were cut back, 1 base at V and 4 bases at J, with 13 bases in the middle. Germline CDR1 reads SEHNR; CDR2 reads FQNEAQ (reference sequence). The CDR3 runs to 15 residues. Full variable domain (remainder filled in from reference TRBV7-9 and TRBJ1-1): DTGVSQNPRHKITKRGQNVTFRCDPISEHNRLYWYRQTLGQGPEFLTYFQNEAQLEKSRLLSDRFSAERPKGSFSTLEIQRTEQGDSAMYLCASSLEWEESTEAFFGQGTRLTVV.